These T cell receptor beta chains were read from a single sample in a study of T cell repertoires in cytomegalovirus infection. One entry per CDR3 protein results from TCRdb running MiXCR on the reads. The table has approximately 910,000 distinct CDR3 sequences, 31% seen once. For these receptors, no antigen is known. This specimen consisted of cultured CD8+ T cells from PBMCs, obtained from culture after CMV antigen stimulation. These receptors were taken from a human donor in good health (CMV status not recorded). Some clones in this sample may be carry-over from other donors' samples. Each CDR3 is given with its conserved first and last residue. D genes are given only for firm matches. Clone size is not always given. Where it is, it says once, few, many or a class for expanded clones.

D	size	V	J	DNA	CDR3
.	.	TRBV4-1	TRBJ2-2	TGCGCCAGCAGCCAAGAAAAGAGGGACACCGGGGAGCTGTTTTTT	CASSQEKRDTGELFF
TRBD2	.	TRBV7-8	TRBJ2-2	TGTGCCAGCAGCTTAGTAGCGGGGGGCCCCCCCGGGGAGCTGTTTTTT	CASSLVAGGPPGELFF
TRBD1	.	TRBV7-9	TRBJ1-1	TGTGCCAGCAGCATCCCAGGGGGGGCCCCTGAAGCTTTCTTT	CASSIPGGAPEAFF
.	many	TRBV27	TRBJ2-2	TGTGCCAGCAGTTTAGATTGGGGCGGGGAGCTGTTTTTT	CASSLDWGGELFF
.	.	TRBV19	TRBJ1-6	TGTGCCAGTACCTGGGGGTCAGGGATGTCACCCCTCCACTTT	CASTWGSGMSPLHF
.	once	TRBV6-6	TRBJ2-4	TGTGCCAGCAGTTACAGGCAGGGGGGCATATCAAACATTCAGTACTTC	CASSYRQGGISNIQYF
TRBD1	.	TRBV6-6	TRBJ2-5	TGTGCCAGCAGTTACTTTCGGACCCCTCCAGGGGGAGAGGAGGTCGGGGAGACCCAGTACTTC	CASSYFRTPPGGEEVGETQYF
.	few	TRBV6-6	TRBJ1-4	TGTGCCAGCACCTACGGGGGGGAAAAACTGTTTTTT	CASTYGGEKLFF
.	.	TRBV9	TRBJ1-2	TGTGCCAGCAGCGTAGTCACCAGGGCGTATAACTATGGCTACACCTTC	CASSVVTRAYNYGYTF
.	few	TRBV12-3/TRBV12-4	TRBJ2-3	TGTGCCAGCAGTTTTTCAGGGTCAGATACGCAGTATTTT	CASSFSGSDTQYF
.	.	TRBV27	TRBJ2-7	TGTGCCAGCAGTTTTCTGGGCAGCACCTACGAGCAGTACTTC	CASSFLGSTYEQYF
.	.	TRBV7-6	TRBJ1-6	TGTGCCAGCAGCTTAGAGGCAGGGAGACCCCTCCACTTT	CASSLEAGRPLHF
.	few	TRBV6-2/TRBV6-3	TRBJ1-1	TGTGCCAGCAGTAATTGGGGGAACACTGAAGCTTTCTTT	CASSNWGNTEAFF
.	.	TRBV7-9	TRBJ2-7	TGTGCCAGCAGCTTAGTTTCCCATTCCTACGAGCAGTACTTC	CASSLVSHSYEQYF
.	.	TRBV2	TRBJ2-5	TGTGCCAGCAGCCTCCTGGGACCTCAAGAGACCCAGTACTTC	CASSLLGPQETQYF
.	many	TRBV20-1	TRBJ1-2	TGCAGTGCTAGGGTTCCGAACTATGGCTACACCTTC	CSARVPNYGYTF
.	.	TRBV4-1	TRBJ2-3	TGCGCCAGCAGCCAAACGCAGGGGTCAGATATGCAGTATTTT	CASSQTQGSDMQYF
.	few	TRBV6-6	TRBJ2-7	TGTGCCAGCAGTTACTCGAGAGACGAGCAGTACTTC	CASSYSRDEQYF
.	.	TRBV10-2	TRBJ2-1	TGCGCCAGCATGGACAGGGCGGGGGGAAACTACAATGAGCAGTTCTTC	CASMDRAGGNYNEQFF
TRBD1	many	TRBV6-2/TRBV6-3	TRBJ1-5	TGTGCCAGCAGATTAACCGCCGAATCACAGGGGCGATTCAATCAGCCCCAGCATTTT	CASRLTAESQGRFNQPQHF
.	.	TRBV10-1	TRBJ2-3	TGCGCCAGCAGTGAGATAGGTGCAGATACGCAGTATTTT	CASSEIGADTQYF
.	.	TRBV7-9	TRBJ2-6	TGTGCCAGCTGCTTAGAAGGGGTGGACTCTGGGGCCAACGTCCTGACTTTC	CASCLEGVDSGANVLTF
.	few	TRBV6-2/TRBV6-3	TRBJ2-5	TGTGCCAGCAGTTACTCCGGCGAGGTTGGAGAGACCCAGTACTTC	CASSYSGEVGETQYF
.	.	TRBV24-1	TRBJ1-5	TGTGCCACCAGTGATGGGACAAATAGCAATCAGCCCCAGCATTTT	CATSDGTNSNQPQHF
TRBD1	.	TRBV6-5	TRBJ1-1	TGTGCCAGCAGTTGGAACAGGGGAACTGAAGCTTTCTTT	CASSWNRGTEAFF
.	.	TRBV7-9	TRBJ2-1	TGTGCCAGCAGCTTAGCGCAGGTAGAGCAGTTCTTC	CASSLAQVEQFF
.	many	TRBV7-2	TRBJ2-7	TGTGCCAGCAGCTTAGAGGGTAACTCCTACGAGCAGTACTTC	CASSLEGNSYEQYF
TRBD1	many	TRBV7-9	TRBJ2-3	TGTGCCAGCAGCTTACCCAGGACAGGGGGCACAGATACGCAGTATTTT	CASSLPRTGGTDTQYF
TRBD2	few	TRBV7-6	TRBJ2-3	TGTGCCAGCAGCTTAATGCTAGCGGGGGACCCCAGAGAAGATACGCAGTATTTT	CASSLMLAGDPREDTQYF
.	.	TRBV14	TRBJ2-3	TGTGCCAGCAGCCAAATTGTGCTCACTTCACTTAATGGCGCAGATACGCAGTATTTT	CASSQIVLTSLNGADTQYF
.	many	TRBV7-2	TRBJ1-5	TGTGCCAGCAGCTCTCGGGGGGTCAATCAGCCCCAGCATTTT	CASSSRGVNQPQHF
.	.	TRBV6-1	TRBJ1-1	TGTGCCAGCAGTGAGGCCCCAGGGACTGAAGCTTTCTTT	CASSEAPGTEAFF
.	.	TRBV13	TRBJ1-2	TGTGCCAGCAGCTTAATTGCATCCGGCTACACCTTC	CASSLIASGYTF
.	many	TRBV12-3/TRBV12-4	TRBJ1-2	TGTGCCAGCAGGCTGGCCGGGACGGTGAACTATGGCTACACCTTC	CASRLAGTVNYGYTF
TRBD1	.	TRBV19	TRBJ1-1	TGTGCCAGTAGTATAGATCCAGGGGGAACTGAAGCTTTCTTT	CASSIDPGGTEAFF
TRBD1	.	TRBV24-1	TRBJ2-4	TGTGCCACCAGTGGACCGGGACAGGGGGTTGTGGACATTCAGTACTTC	CATSGPGQGVVDIQYF
.	.	TRBV20-1	TRBJ1-6	TGCAGTGCTAGAGATCCTACGTATTCACCCCTCCACTTT	CSARDPTYSPLHF
.	few	TRBV6-4	TRBJ2-1	TGTGCCAGCAGTGATATTGGGGGAAATGAGCAGTTCTTC	CASSDIGGNEQFF
TRBD1	.	TRBV19	TRBJ2-2	TGTGCCAGTCGCGGAATGACAGGGTGGACCGGGGAGCTGTTTTTT	CASRGMTGWTGELFF
.	.	TRBV5-6	TRBJ2-3	TGTGCCAGCGATTCGGAGGGAGTTACGCAGTATTTT	CASDSEGVTQYF
.	many	TRBV13	TRBJ1-5	TGTGCCAGCAGCTTAGGGAGGGAATTGGATAGCAATCAGCCCCAGCATTTT	CASSLGRELDSNQPQHF
.	.	TRBV2	TRBJ1-1	TGTTCTGTTGCGGGAACAGGGAACATAATGAACACTGAAGCTTTCTTT	CSVAGTGNIMNTEAFF
.	.	TRBV6-1	TRBJ1-2	TGTGCCAGCAGTGAAAGGCAGGTCGGACGTTATGGCTACACCTTC	CASSERQVGRYGYTF
.	many	TRBV27	TRBJ2-1	TGTGCCAGCAGTTTTTTCGATGAGCAGTTCTTC	CASSFFDEQFF
.	few	TRBV15	TRBJ2-1	TGTGCCACCAGCAGAGATAGAGGGGCCGGGAATGAGCAGTTCTTC	CATSRDRGAGNEQFF
TRBD1	few	TRBV18	TRBJ1-1	TGTGCCAGCCCGGGGGACAGGGGGCGATTTTTAGACACTGAAGCTTTCTTT	CASPGDRGRFLDTEAFF
TRBD2	.	TRBV6-4	TRBJ2-1	TGTGCCAGCACCAGACTAGCGGGGGACTACAATGAGCAGTTCTTC	CASTRLAGDYNEQFF
TRBD2	once	TRBV5-4	TRBJ2-1	TGTGCCAGCAGCTCCGGGACTAGCGGGGGGGGGGCCTACAATGAGCAGTTCTTC	CASSSGTSGGGAYNEQFF
TRBD2	few	TRBV19	TRBJ2-3	TGTGCCAGTAGCGACTCCGGGACTAGCAGCGATACGCAGTATTTT	CASSDSGTSSDTQYF
TRBD2	.	TRBV6-1	TRBJ2-7	TGTGCCAGCTCCCGCAGCGGGGGGCGAGACTACGAGCAGTACTTC	CASSRSGGRDYEQYF
TRBD1	.	TRBV6-8	TRBJ1-3	TGTGCCAGCAGTTACTCGACGGGACAGAGCTCTGGAAACACCATATATTTT	CASSYSTGQSSGNTIYF
TRBD2	few	TRBV12-3/TRBV12-4	TRBJ2-5	TGTGCCAGCAGTTTATGGGGTAGCGGGGGTCAAGAGACCCAGTACTTC	CASSLWGSGGQETQYF
.	few	TRBV12-3/TRBV12-4	TRBJ1-1	TGTGCCAGCAGGTCGGACAAGGGAGCTTTCTTT	CASRSDKGAFF
.	.	TRBV7-8	TRBJ2-1	TGTGCCAGCAGCTTAGTGAGGGCAACTAGCTCCTACAATGAGCAGTTCTTC	CASSLVRATSSYNEQFF
.	few	TRBV20-1	TRBJ1-3	TGCAGTGCTAGGCAGGGGTTCTCAGTAGACACCATATATTTT	CSARQGFSVDTIYF